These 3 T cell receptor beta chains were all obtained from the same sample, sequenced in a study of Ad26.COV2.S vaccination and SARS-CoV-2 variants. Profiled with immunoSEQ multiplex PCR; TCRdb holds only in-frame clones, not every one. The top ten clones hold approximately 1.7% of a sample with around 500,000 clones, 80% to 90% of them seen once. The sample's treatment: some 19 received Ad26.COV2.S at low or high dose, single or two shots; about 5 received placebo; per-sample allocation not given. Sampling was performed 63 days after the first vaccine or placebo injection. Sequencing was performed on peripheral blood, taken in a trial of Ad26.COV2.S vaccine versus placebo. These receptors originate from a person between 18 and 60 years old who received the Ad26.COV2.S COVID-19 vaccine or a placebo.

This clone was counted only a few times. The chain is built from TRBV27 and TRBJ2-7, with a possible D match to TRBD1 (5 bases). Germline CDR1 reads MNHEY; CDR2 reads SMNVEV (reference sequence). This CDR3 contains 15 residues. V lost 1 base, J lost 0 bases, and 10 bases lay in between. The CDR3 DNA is TGTGCCAGCAGTTTATTGCCAGGGATCTCCTACGAGCAGTACTTC. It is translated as CASSLLPGISYEQYF.

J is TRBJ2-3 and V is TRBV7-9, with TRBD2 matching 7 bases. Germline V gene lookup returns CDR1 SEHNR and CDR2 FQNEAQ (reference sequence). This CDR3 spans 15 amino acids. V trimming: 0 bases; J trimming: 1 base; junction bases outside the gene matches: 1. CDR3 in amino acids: CASSLALAGTDTQYF. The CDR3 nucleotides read TGTGCCAGCAGCTTAGCCCTAGCGGGCACAGATACGCAGTATTTT. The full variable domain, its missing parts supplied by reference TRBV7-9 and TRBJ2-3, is DTGVSQNPRHKITKRGQNVTFRCDPISEHNRLYWYRQTLGQGPEFLTYFQNEAQLEKSRLLSDRFSAERPKGSFSTLEIQRTEQGDSAMYLCASSLALAGTDTQYFGPGTRLTVL.

The CDR3 region has the DNA TGTGCCAGCAGTTTAGGGACAGGTAATCAGCCCCAGCATTTT. This gives the protein CASSLGTGNQPQHF. The chain is built from TRBV28 and TRBJ1-5; 8 bases align to TRBD1. This CDR3 contains 14 residues. V was clipped by 2 bases and J by 4 bases; unmatched bases: 1. Looked up from germline, CDR1 is MDHEN and CDR2 is SYDVKM.